The source of this T cell receptor (beta chain) is a study of blood T cells in healthy people across ages. Whole-study results and caveats: It was the long-lived donors that had more naive CD4+ cells and higher diversity than aged donors.

Regarding this clonotype: Its antigen is unidentified.

Next came a second PCR, run for 7 to 11 cycles, which used a sample-barcoded 5' primer along with a J-beta primer mix. Each CDR3 protein is one row after TCRdb ran MiXCR on the 5' RACE reads. Altogether about 830,000 distinct CDR3 sequences are present, around 68% being singletons, with the ten largest covering about a quarter. Trimming removed 5 bases at V and 7 bases at J, with 15 bases between. The CDR3 totals 15 residues. Germline CDR1 is MNHEY and CDR2 is SMNVEV (reference sequence). Every donor gave ten milliliters of peripheral blood. The chain is built from TRBV27 and TRBJ1-6; tentatively, D is TRBD1 (5 bases). Sequenced material: blood. The sequence was obtained from a man aged 25 to 45 in good health. CDR3 nucleotide sequence: TGTGCCAGCAGTGTCCAGGGTTTAATCAATTCACCCCTCCACTTT. It is translated as CASSVQGLINSPLHF.